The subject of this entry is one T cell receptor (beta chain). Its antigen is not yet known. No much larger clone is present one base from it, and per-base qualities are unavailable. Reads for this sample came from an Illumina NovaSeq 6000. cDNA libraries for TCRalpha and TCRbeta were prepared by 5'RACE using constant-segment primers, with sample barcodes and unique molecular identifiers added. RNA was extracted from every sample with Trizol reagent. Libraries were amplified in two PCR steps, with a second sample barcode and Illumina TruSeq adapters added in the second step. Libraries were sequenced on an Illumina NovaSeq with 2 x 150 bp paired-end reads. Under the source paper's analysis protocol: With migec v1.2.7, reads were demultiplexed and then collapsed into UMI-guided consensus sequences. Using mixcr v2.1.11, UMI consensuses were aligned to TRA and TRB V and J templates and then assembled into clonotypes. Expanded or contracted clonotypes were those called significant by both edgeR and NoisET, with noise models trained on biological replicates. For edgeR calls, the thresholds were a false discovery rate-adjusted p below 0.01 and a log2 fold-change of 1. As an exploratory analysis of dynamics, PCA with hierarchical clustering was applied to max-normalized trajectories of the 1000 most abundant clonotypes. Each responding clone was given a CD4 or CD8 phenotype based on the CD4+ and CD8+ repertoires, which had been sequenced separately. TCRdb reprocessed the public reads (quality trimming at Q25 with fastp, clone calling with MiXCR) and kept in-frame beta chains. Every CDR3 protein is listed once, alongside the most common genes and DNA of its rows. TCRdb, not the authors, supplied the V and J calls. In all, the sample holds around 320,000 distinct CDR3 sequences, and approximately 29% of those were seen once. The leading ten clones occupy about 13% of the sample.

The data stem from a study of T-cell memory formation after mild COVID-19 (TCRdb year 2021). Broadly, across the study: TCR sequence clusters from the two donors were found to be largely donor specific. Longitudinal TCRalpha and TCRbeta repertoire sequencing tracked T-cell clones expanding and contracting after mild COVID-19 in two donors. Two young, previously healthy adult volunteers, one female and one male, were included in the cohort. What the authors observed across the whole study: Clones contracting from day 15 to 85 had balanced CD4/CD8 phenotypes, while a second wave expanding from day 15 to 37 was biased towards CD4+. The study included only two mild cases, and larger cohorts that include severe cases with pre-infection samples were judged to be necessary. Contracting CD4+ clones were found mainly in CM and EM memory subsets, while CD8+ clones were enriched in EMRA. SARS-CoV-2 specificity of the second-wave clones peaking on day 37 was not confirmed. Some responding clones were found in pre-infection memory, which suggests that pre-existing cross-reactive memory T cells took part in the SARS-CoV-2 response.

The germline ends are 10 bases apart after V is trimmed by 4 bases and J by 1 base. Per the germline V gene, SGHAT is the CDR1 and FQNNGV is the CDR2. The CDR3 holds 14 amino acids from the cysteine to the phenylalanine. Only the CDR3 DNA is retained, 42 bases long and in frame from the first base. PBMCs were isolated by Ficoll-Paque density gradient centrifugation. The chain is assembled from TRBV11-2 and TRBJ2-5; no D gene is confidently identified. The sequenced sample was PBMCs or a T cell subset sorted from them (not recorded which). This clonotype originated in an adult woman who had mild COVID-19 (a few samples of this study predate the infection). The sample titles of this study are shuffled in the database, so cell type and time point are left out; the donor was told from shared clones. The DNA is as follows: TGTGCCAGCAGCTATATGGGTCCCCAAGAGACCCAGTACTTC. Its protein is CASSYMGPQETQYF. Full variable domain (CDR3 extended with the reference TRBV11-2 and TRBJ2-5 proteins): EAGVAQSPRYKIIEKRQSVAFWCNPISGHATLYWYQQILGQGPKLLIQFQNNGVVDDSQLPKDRFSAERLKGVDSTLKIQPAKLEDSAVYLCASSYMGPQETQYFGPGTRLLVL.